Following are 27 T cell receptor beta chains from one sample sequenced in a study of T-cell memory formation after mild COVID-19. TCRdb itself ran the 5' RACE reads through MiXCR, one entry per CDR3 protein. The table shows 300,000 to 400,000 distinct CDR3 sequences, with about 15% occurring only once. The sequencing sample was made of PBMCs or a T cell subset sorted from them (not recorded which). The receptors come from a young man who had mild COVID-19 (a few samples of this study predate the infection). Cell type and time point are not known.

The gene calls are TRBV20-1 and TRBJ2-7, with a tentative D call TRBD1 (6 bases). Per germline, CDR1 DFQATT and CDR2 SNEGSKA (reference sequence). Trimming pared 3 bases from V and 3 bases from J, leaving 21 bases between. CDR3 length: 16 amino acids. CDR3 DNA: TGCAGTGCTAGGGCCATACAGGGTGGGGCTAGCTACGAGCAGTACTTC. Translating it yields CSARAIQGGASYEQYF.

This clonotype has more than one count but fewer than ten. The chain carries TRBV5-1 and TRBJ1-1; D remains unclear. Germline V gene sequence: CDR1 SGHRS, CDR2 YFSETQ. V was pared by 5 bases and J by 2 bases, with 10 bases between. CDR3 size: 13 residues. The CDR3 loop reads CASRVQTNTEAFF. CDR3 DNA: TGCGCCAGCAGAGTCCAGACTAACACTGAAGCTTTCTTT.

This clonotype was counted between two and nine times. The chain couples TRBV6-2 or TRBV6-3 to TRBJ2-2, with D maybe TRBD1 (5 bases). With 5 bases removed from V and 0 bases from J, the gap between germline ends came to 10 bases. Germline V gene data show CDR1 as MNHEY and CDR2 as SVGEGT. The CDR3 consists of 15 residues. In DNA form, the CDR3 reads TGTGCCAGCAGTAGCTTACAGGCGAACACCGGGGAGCTGTTTTTT. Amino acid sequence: CASSSLQANTGELFF.

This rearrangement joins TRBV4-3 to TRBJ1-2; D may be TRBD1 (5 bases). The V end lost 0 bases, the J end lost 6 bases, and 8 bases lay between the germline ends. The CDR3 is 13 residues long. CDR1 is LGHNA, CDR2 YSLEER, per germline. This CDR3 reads CASSQEGVDGYTF. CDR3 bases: TGCGCCAGCAGCCAAGAAGGGGTGGATGGCTACACCTTC.

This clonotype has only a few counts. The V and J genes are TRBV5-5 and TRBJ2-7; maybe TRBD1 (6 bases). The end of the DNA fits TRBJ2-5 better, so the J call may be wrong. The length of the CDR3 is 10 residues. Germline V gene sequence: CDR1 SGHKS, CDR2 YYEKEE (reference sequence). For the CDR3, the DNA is TGTGCCAGCAGAGGGGGGACCCAGTACTTC. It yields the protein CASRGGTQYF.

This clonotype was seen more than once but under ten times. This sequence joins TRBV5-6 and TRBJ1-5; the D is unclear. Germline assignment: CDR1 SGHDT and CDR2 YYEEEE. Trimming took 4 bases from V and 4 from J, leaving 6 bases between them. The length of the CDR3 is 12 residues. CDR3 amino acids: CASSQLNQPQHF. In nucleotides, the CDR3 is TGTGCCAGCAGCCAATTGAATCAGCCCCAGCATTTT.

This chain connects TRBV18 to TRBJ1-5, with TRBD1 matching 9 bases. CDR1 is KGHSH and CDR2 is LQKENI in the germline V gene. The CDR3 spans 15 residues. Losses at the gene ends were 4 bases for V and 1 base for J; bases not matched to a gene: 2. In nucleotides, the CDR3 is TGTGCCAGCTCACGGGACAGGGAGAGCAATCAGCCCCAGCATTTT. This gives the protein CASSRDRESNQPQHF.

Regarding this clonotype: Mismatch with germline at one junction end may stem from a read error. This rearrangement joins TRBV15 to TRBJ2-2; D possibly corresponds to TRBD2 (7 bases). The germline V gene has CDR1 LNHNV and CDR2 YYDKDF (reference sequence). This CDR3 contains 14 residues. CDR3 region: CATSTGRGTGELFF. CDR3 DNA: TGTGCCACAAGCACAGGGCGGGGGACCGGGGAGCTGTTTTTT.

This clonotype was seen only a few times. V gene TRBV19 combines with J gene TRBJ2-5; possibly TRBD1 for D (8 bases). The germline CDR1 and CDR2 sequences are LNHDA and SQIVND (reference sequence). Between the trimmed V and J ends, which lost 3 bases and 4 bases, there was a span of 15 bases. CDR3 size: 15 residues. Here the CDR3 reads CASSIWTGRGETQYF. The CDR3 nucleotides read TGTGCCAGTAGTATCTGGACAGGGAGGGGAGAGACCCAGTACTTC.

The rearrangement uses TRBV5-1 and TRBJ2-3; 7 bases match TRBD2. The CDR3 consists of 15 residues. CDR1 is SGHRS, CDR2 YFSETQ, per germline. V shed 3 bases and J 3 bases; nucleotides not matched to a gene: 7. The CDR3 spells CASSSGLISTDTQYF. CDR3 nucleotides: TGCGCCAGCAGCTCGGGACTAATATCGACAGATACGCAGTATTTT. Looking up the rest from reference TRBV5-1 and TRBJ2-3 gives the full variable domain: KAGVTQTPRYLIKTRGQQVTLSCSPISGHRSVSWYQQTPGQGLQFLFEYFSETQRNKGNFPGRFSGRQFSNSRSEMNVSTLELGDSALYLCASSSGLISTDTQYFGPGTRLTVL.

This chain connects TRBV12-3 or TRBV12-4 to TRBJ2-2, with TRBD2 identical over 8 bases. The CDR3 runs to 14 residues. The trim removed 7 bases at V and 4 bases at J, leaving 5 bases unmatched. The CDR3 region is CASTTGGFTGELFF. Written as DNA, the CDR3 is TGTGCCAGCACCACGGGGGGGTTCACCGGGGAGCTGTTTTTT.

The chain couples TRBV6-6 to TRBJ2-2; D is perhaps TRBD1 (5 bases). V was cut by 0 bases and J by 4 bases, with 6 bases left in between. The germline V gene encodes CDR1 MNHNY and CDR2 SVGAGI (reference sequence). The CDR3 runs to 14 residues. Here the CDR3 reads CASSYSTGTGELFF. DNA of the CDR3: TGTGCCAGCAGTTACTCCACAGGCACCGGGGAGCTGTTTTTT.

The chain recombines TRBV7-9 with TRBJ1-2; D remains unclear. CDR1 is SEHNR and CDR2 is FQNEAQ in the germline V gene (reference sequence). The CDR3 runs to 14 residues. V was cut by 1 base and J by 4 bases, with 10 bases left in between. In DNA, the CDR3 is TGTGCCAGCAGCTTAGAGGTGGGCCGCTATGGCTACACCTTC. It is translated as CASSLEVGRYGYTF.

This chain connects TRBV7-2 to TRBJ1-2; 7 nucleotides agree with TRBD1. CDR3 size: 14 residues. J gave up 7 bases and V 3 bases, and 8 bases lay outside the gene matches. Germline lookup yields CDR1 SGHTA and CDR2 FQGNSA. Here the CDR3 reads CASSFPTGTSGYTF. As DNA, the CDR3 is TGTGCCAGCAGCTTTCCGACAGGGACCTCTGGCTACACCTTC.

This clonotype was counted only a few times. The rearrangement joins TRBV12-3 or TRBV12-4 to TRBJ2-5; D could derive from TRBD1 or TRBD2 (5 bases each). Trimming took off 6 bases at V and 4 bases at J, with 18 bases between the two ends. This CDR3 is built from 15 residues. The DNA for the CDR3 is TGTGCCAGCAGCCGAGTGGGGGTGGGGCCAGAGACCCAGTACTTC. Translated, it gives CASSRVGVGPETQYF.

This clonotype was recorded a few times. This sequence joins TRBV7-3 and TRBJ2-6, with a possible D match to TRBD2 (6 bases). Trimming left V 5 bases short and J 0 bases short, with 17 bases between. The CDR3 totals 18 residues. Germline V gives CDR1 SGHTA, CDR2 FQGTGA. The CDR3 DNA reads TGTGCCAGCAGCCCTGTAGGTGGACTACTCTCTGGGGCCAACGTCCTGACTTTC. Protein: CASSPVGGLLSGANVLTF.

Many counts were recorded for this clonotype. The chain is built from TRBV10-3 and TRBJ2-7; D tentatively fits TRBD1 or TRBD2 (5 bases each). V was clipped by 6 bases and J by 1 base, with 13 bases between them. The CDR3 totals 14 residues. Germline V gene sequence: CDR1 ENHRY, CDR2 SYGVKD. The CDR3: CAISGAGKSYEQYF. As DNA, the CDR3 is TGTGCCATCAGCGGGGCAGGGAAATCCTACGAGCAGTACTTC.

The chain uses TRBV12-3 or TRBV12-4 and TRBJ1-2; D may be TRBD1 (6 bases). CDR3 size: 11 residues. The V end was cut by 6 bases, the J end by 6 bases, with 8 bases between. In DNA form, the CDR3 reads TGTGCCAGCAGCCACAGGGATGGCTACACCTTC. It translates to CASSHRDGYTF.

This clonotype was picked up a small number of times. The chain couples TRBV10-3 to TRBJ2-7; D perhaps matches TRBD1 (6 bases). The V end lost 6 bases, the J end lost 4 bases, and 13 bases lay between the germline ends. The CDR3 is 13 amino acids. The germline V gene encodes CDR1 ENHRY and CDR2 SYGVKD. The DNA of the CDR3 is TGTGCCATCAGAGGGGCAGGGACATACGAGCAGTACTTC. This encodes CAIRGAGTYEQYF.

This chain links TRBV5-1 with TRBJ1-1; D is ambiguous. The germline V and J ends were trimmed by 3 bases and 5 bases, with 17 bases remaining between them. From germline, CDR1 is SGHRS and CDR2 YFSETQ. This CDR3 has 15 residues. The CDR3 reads CASSSQPYMGTEAFF. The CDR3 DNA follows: TGCGCCAGCAGCTCTCAACCGTACATGGGAACTGAAGCTTTCTTT.

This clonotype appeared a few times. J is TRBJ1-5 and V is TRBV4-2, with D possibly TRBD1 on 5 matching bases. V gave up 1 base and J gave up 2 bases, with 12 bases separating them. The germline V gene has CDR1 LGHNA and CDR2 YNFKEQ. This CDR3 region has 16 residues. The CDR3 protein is CASSQAGTPGNQPQHF. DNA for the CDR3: TGTGCCAGCAGCCAAGCCGGGACCCCCGGCAATCAGCCCCAGCATTTT.

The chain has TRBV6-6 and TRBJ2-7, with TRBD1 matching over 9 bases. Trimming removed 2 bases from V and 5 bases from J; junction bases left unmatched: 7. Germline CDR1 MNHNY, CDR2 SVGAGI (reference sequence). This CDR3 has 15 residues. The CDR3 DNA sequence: TGTGCCAGCAGTTACAACGGACAGGGGATCGACGAGCAGTACTTC. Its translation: CASSYNGQGIDEQYF.

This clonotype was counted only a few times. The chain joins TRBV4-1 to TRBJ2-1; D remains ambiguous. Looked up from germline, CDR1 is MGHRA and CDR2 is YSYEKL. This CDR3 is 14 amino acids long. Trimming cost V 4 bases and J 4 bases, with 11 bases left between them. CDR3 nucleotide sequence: TGCGCCAGCAGCCTTGAAGGGCAGTACAATGAGCAGTTCTTC. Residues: CASSLEGQYNEQFF.

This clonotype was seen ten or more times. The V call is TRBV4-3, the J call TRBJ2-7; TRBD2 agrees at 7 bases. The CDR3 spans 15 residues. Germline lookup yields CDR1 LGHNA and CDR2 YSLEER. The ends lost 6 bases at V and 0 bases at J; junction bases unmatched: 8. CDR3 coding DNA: TGCGCCAGCAGTCCACTAGCGACCAGCTCCTACGAGCAGTACTTC. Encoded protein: CASSPLATSSYEQYF.

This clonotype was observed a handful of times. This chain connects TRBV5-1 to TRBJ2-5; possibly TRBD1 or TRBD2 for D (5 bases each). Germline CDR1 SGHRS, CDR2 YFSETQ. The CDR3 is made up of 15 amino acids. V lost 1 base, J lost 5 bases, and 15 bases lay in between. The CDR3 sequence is CASSLIPGTGETQYF. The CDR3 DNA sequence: TGCGCCAGCAGCTTGATTCCGGGGACCGGGGAGACCCAGTACTTC.

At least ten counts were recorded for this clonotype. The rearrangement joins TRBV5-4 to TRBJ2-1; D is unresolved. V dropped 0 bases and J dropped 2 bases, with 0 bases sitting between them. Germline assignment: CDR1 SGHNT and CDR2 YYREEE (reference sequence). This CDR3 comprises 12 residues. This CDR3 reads CASSLAYNEQFF. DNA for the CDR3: TGTGCCAGCAGCTTGGCCTACAATGAGCAGTTCTTC.

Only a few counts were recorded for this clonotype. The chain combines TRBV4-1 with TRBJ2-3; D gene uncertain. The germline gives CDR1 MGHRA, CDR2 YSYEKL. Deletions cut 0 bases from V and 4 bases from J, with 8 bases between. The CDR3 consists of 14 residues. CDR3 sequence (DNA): TGCGCCAGCAGCCAAGAACCTCGGGCAGATACGCAGTATTTT. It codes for CASSQEPRADTQYF.